This entry describes one T cell receptor (beta chain). No antigen is known for it. V lost 0 bases and J 6 bases, leaving 12 bases between the germline ends. The CDR3 runs to 14 residues. In germline, CDR1 is LGHNA, CDR2 YSLEER. TCRdb used MiXCR to reprocess the reads, holding one entry per CDR3 protein. Found here are some 700,000 distinct CDR3 sequences, around a third of them singletons; the top ten hold 15% to 20%. These data originate in a study of T cell repertoires in cytomegalovirus infection. Whole-study context: Researchers turned to recently identified HLA-C-restricted CMV epitopes as well as well-studied HLA-B-restricted ones. CMV infection together with matching HLA type was indicated by public TCR beta signatures.

Study results and limitations: HLA-C-restricted, CMV-specific TCR beta clonotypes were dominant ex vivo.

Sequences were derived from cultured PBMCs, sampled from culture after CMV antigen stimulation. The rearrangement links TRBV4-3 to TRBJ2-7; D gene unclear. This TCR derives from a human donor in good health (CMV status not recorded). Some clones in this sample may be carry-over from other donors' samples. The CDR3 loop reads CASSQDISSSEQYF. CDR3 bases: TGCGCCAGCAGCCAAGATATTAGCTCAAGCGAGCAGTACTTC.